Detailed here is one T cell receptor beta chain. The table came from immunoSEQ multiplex PCR; TCRdb's copy has only in-frame clones and leaves some out. The repertoire consists of around 1.6 million clones, with approximately 98% occurring once and the leading ten covering about 0.4%. Germline CDR1 and CDR2: SGHDN and FVKESK. The CDR3 totals 13 residues. Trimming took 4 bases from V and 8 from J, leaving 14 bases between them. This sample was taken from a study of shared clonotypes between healthy human individuals. The gene calls are TRBV14 and TRBJ1-2; tentatively, D is TRBD1 (5 bases). Sequenced material: naive CD4+ T cells sorted from blood. As for subset: CD45RA+ positively selected. The source is a man younger than 40 in good health. The CDR3 spells CASSLGPTRGYTF. CDR3 nucleotide sequence: TGTGCCAGCAGCCTGGGACCCACACGGGGCTACACCTTC.